Each of the 7 T cell receptor beta chains below was sequenced from the same sample in a study of Tregs in tolerant kidney transplant recipients (dated by TCRdb to the late 2010s). The library was built by means of the immunoSEQ multiplex PCR assay. The table comes from immuneACCESS by way of TCRdb, which keeps in-frame sequences with V and J called. Part of the clones is missing from these tables; in studies checked, under half for an unresolved V gene and the rest for unknown reasons. The sample data list around 98,000 clones, and 93% of these were observed just once. The ten top clones hold approximately 0.5% of the sample. The sample's time point label, decoded: blood sample drawn before combined kidney and bone marrow transplant. The material sequenced was CD4+ T cells from blood, taken before the transplant. The receptors were sampled from a human donor who received a combined kidney and bone marrow transplant.

The chain uses TRBV5-6 and TRBJ2-5, with 14 bases matching TRBD2. The CDR3 runs 16 residues. Trimming at V came to 1 base and at J to 4 bases, leaving 3 bases not matched to a gene. Germline V CDR1 and CDR2: SGHDT, YYEEEE. The CDR3 spells CASSLSGLAGGETQYF. The CDR3 bases are TGTGCCAGCAGCTTGAGTGGACTAGCGGGGGGAGAGACCCAGTACTTC.

The chain is built from TRBV5-1 and TRBJ2-1, with 8 bases lining up with TRBD2. Germline-derived CDR1 and CDR2 are SGHRS and YFSETQ. The CDR3 runs to 17 residues. Trimming removed 0 bases from V and 7 bases from J; junction bases left unmatched: 12. The CDR3 reads CASSLGVSSGSSNEQFF. The CDR3 DNA follows: TGCGCCAGCAGCTTGGGAGTATCCAGCGGGAGTAGTAATGAGCAGTTCTTC.

V gene TRBV30 combines with J gene TRBJ2-2, with 13 bases that match TRBD2. In germline, CDR1 is GTSNPN, CDR2 SVGIG (reference sequence). The CDR3 is 16 amino acids. V lost 0 bases, J lost 7 bases, and 5 bases stayed unmatched. The CDR3 region is CAWSVLTSGRDGELFF. For the CDR3, the DNA is TGTGCCTGGAGTGTACTAACTAGCGGGAGGGACGGGGAGCTGTTTTTT.

V usage is TRBV7-3 and J usage is TRBJ2-3; 7 bases agree with TRBD2. CDR3 length equals 14 residues. Germline CDR1 is SGHTA and CDR2 is FQGTGA. After removal of 3 bases from V and 3 bases from J, the junction contained 3 bases not matched to a gene. This CDR3 reads CASSFGGGTDTQYF. CDR3 nucleotide sequence: TGTGCCAGCAGCTTTGGGGGGGGGACAGATACGCAGTATTTT.

This chain links TRBV7-9 with TRBJ1-4; weak D call: TRBD1 (5 bases). The CDR3 sequence is 13 residues long. Deletions cut 2 bases from V and 8 bases from J, with 9 bases between. Looked up from germline, CDR1 is SEHNR and CDR2 is FQNEAQ (reference sequence). CDR3 in DNA: TGTGCCAGCAGCTTATGGGGGGGGGAAAAACTGTTTTTT. This translates into CASSLWGGEKLFF.

The chain employs TRBV7-7 and TRBJ1-5; D possibly corresponds to TRBD1 (5 bases). The V gene's germline CDR1 is SSHAT and CDR2 FNYEAQ (reference sequence). The germline V and J ends were trimmed by 6 bases and 3 bases, with 12 bases remaining between them. This CDR3 has 14 amino acids. The CDR3 here is CASRPDSPNQPQHF. The DNA for the CDR3 is TGTGCCAGCAGACCAGACAGCCCCAATCAGCCCCAGCATTTT.

This sequence joins TRBV11-1 and TRBJ2-1, with D possibly matching TRBD1 (6 bases). CDR1 and CDR2 (germline): SGHAT, FQDESV (reference sequence). The CDR3 is 13 amino acids. Trimming stripped 8 bases from V and 4 bases from J, with 12 bases between. The DNA of the CDR3 is TGTGCCAGCGCCCCCGACAGGTACAATGAGCAGTTCTTC. It encodes CASAPDRYNEQFF.